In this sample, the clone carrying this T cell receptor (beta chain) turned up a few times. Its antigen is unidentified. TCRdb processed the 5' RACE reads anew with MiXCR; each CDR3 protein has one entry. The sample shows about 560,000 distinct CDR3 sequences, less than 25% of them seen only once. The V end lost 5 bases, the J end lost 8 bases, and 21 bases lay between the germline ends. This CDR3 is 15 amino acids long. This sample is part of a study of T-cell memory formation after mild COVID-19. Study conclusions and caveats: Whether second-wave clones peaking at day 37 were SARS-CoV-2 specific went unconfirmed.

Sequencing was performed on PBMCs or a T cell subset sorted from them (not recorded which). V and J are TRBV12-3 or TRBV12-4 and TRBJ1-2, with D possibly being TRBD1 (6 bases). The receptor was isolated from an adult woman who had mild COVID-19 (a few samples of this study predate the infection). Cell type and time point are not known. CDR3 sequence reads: CASSRILQGLRGYTF. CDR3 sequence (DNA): TGTGCCAGCAGTCGAATACTACAGGGACTCCGGGGCTACACCTTC.